A single sample is the source of the 7 T cell receptor beta chains below, sequenced in a study of blood T cell repertoires in COVID-19. Sequencing used immunoSEQ multiplex PCR; TCRdb keeps in-frame clones, though not all of them. This table holds 70,000 to 85,000 clones, almost 85% found once. The sequencing input was peripheral blood. The receptors stem from a human donor in a cohort sampled during active COVID-19.

The rearrangement links TRBV7-8 to TRBJ2-1; 12 bases align to TRBD2. This CDR3 is 18 amino acids long. Germline V gene data show CDR1 as SGHVS and CDR2 as FQNEAQ. Trimming at V came to 2 bases and at J to 7 bases, leaving 12 bases not matched to a gene. The CDR3 bases are TGTGCCAGCAGCTTAAGGTTACTGGCTAGCGGGGGGGCAAATGAGCAGTTCTTC. Translated: CASSLRLLASGGANEQFF.

The chain couples TRBV28 to TRBJ2-1; TRBD2 matches 13 bases. There are 16 residues in the CDR3. Germline CDR1 is MDHEN and CDR2 is SYDVKM. J lost 2 bases, V lost 7 bases, and 5 bases had no gene match. The CDR3 region has the DNA TGTGCCAGCAAACTAGCGGGGGGGGCCCCCTACAATGAGCAGTTCTTC. Translated, it gives CASKLAGGAPYNEQFF.

The chain has TRBV19 and TRBJ2-7; 9 bases map to TRBD1. The germline CDR1 and CDR2 sequences are LNHDA and SQIVND (reference sequence). The CDR3 length is 16 residues. Trimming at V came to 3 bases and at J to 2 bases, leaving 8 bases not matched to a gene. CDR3 DNA sequence: TGTGCCAGTAGTATCGGACCGGGACAGGGAACCTACGAGCAGTACTTC. It codes for CASSIGPGQGTYEQYF.

In its sample, this clone was seen once. The J gene is TRBJ2-7, the V gene TRBV4-1; 11 bases fit TRBD2. With V trimmed by 2 bases and J by 0 bases, 3 bases remained unmatched. The germline V gene has CDR1 MGHRA and CDR2 YSYEKL. This CDR3 has 16 amino acids. CDR3 sequence: CASSQRLAGSSYEQYF. CDR3 DNA sequence: TGCGCCAGCAGCCAAAGACTAGCGGGGAGCTCCTACGAGCAGTACTTC.

The chain recombines TRBV5-1 with TRBJ2-4; 16 bases fit TRBD2. Losses at the gene ends were 0 bases for V and 4 bases for J; bases not matched to a gene: 7. Germline V gives CDR1 SGHRS, CDR2 YFSETQ. The length of the CDR3 is 19 residues. The CDR3 protein is CASSLAPGTSGGAKNIQYF. In DNA, the CDR3 is TGCGCCAGCAGCTTGGCCCCCGGGACTAGCGGGGGGGCAAAAAACATTCAGTACTTC.

This chain uses TRBV5-4 with TRBJ2-3; 9 nucleotides align to TRBD2. The V gene end was trimmed by 0 bases and the J gene end by 0 bases; junction bases not matched to a gene: 2. The CDR3 covers 16 residues. Germline CDR1 SGHNT, CDR2 YYREEE (reference sequence). DNA of the CDR3: TGTGCCAGCAGCTTGGCGGCGGGGGGGAGCACAGATACGCAGTATTTT. This sequence encodes CASSLAAGGSTDTQYF.

The V and J genes are TRBV6-1 and TRBJ1-5; D gene ambiguous. This CDR3 spans 14 amino acids. Trimming took 1 base from V and 3 from J, leaving 7 bases between them. Germline V gene sequence: CDR1 MNHNS, CDR2 SASEGT. The CDR3 nucleotides read TGTGCCAGCAGTGAAGGGGCAGTCAATCAGCCCCAGCATTTT. Translation gives CASSEGAVNQPQHF.